This T cell receptor (beta chain) derives from a study of T cells after posttransplantation cyclophosphamide. A marrow graft followed busulfan-fludarabine conditioning, with cyclophosphamide on days +3 and +4. The CDR3 loop spans 16 amino acids. Germline trimming cut 7 bases from V and 0 bases from J; bases unmatched to any gene: 7. Notes on the study in general: Recipient CMV seropositivity and CMV reactivation strongly tracked TRB clonality. Skin or GI-infiltrating T cells shared few TRB sequences with blood.

This clone was detected ten times or more. No antigen is known for it. TCRdb's copy holds only in-frame clones and misses some; the assay was immunoSEQ multiplex PCR. The table lists some 10,000 clones, with no singletons. The receptor comes from a female patient in her thirties or forties who received an allogeneic stem cell transplant from a related donor, was CMV-positive, and had no GVHD. Some T cells may arise from the graft donor. The rearrangement uses TRBV12-3 or TRBV12-4 and TRBJ1-3; 9 positions agree with TRBD1. The source was PBMCs, collected after allogeneic stem cell transplant with posttransplant cyclophosphamide. The CDR3 DNA sequence: TGTGCCAGCAACTTGGGACAGGGCCGCTCTGGAAACACCATATATTTT. It yields the protein CASNLGQGRSGNTIYF.